This entry is about one TCR beta chain. This sample was included in a study of technical replicates of blood from a handful of donors. The repertoire was sequenced with immunoSEQ multiplex PCR; TCRdb's copy has only in-frame clones and lacks some. The data show 75,000 to 100,000 clones, about 96% seen once. The sample comprised T cells isolated from PBMCs. This receptor was taken from a human donor in good health.

DNA for the CDR3: TGCGCCAGCAGTGAGTCGGAAGGGGAGCGGGCTGAAGCTTTCTTT. It translates to CASSESEGERAEAFF. The rearrangement joins TRBV10-1 to TRBJ1-1; D may be TRBD1 (5 bases). Germline CDR1 WNHNN, CDR2 SYGVQD (reference sequence). CDR3 size: 15 residues. The germline V and J ends were trimmed by 0 bases and 6 bases, with 14 bases remaining between them.